The T cell receptor (beta chain) described here comes from a study of blood T cell repertoires in COVID-19. Across the study: Specimens from acute and convalescent COVID-19 originated in the United States, Italy and Spain. Sources were T cells, B-cell-depleted T cells, or PBMCs; the material itself was cDNA or gDNA.

Original analysis: Amplifying reference gene primers gave estimates of nucleated cell counts. Here immunoSEQ multiplex PCR was the method, and the copy in TCRdb shows in-frame clones only, minus some. V and J calls and clone size are those listed in that table; D and trimming were worked out from the DNA. The table includes 85,000 to 120,000 clones, about 91% detected once. Trimming took 4 bases from V and 4 from J, leaving 17 bases between them. This CDR3 comprises 16 residues. CDR1 SGHNT and CDR2 YYREEE come from the germline V gene (reference sequence). The table lists this clone with a count of one.

The origin of this receptor is a man between 18 and 35 years old with acute or convalescent COVID-19. The sample comprised peripheral blood. The gene calls are TRBV5-4 and TRBJ2-2; no definite D call. The CDR3 DNA is TGTGCCAGCAGCCCCCTGAACGAGGTCGTCACCGGGGAGCTGTTTTTT. Translated, it gives CASSPLNEVVTGELFF.